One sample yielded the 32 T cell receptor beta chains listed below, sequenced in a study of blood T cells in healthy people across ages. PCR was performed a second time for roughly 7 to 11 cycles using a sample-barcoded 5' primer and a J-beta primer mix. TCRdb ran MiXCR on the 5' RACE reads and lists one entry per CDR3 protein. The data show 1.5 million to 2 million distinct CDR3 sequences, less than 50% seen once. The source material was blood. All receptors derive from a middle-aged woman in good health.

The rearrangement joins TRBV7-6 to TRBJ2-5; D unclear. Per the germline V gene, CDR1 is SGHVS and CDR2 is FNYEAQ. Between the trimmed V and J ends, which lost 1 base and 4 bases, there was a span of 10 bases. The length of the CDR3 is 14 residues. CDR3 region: CASSLEIGSETQYF. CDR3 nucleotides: TGTGCCAGCAGCTTAGAAATTGGCTCAGAGACCCAGTACTTC.

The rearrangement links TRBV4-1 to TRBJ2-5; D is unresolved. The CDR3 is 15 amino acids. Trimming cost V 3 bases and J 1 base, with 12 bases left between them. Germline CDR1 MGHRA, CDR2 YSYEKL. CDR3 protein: CASSHDRASQETQYF. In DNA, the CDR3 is TGCGCCAGCAGCCATGATCGGGCCTCCCAAGAGACCCAGTACTTC.

CDR3 sequence: CASSRMDHTQYF. The CDR3 DNA is TGTGCCAGCAGCAGAATGGACCATACGCAGTATTTT. J is TRBJ2-3 and V is TRBV25-1; D is unresolved. Germline lookup yields CDR1 MGHDK and CDR2 SYGVNS. V lost 6 bases and J lost 7, with 11 bases in between. CDR3 length equals 12 residues.

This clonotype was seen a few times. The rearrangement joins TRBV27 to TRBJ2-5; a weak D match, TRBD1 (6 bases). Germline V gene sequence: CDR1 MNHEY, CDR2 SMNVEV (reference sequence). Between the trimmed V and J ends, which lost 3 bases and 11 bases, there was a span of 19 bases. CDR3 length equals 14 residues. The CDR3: CASSLGALVGEQYF. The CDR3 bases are TGTGCCAGCAGTTTGGGGGCCCTGGTAGGGGAGCAGTACTTC.

In DNA form, the CDR3 reads TGCGCCAGCAGCTTAAGGGAACCCTATGGCTACACCTTC. It codes for CASSLREPYGYTF. The chain employs TRBV5-1 and TRBJ1-2; no reliable D call. From germline, CDR1 is SGHRS and CDR2 YFSETQ. V lost 2 bases and J lost 4, with 9 bases in between. The CDR3 loop spans 13 amino acids.

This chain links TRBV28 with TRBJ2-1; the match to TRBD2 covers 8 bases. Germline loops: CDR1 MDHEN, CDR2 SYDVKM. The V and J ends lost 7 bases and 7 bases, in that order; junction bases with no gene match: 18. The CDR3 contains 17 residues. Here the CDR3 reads CASTTRGGQVLGNEQFF. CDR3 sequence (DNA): TGTGCCAGCACCACTCGGGGGGGGCAGGTTTTGGGGAATGAGCAGTTCTTC.

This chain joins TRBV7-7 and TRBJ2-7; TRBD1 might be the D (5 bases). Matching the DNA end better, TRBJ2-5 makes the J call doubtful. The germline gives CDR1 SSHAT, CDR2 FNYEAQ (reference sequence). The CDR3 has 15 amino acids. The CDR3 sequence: CASSLVPGKSETQYF. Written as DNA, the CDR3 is TGTGCCAGCAGCTTAGTCCCAGGGAAATCAGAGACCCAGTACTTC.

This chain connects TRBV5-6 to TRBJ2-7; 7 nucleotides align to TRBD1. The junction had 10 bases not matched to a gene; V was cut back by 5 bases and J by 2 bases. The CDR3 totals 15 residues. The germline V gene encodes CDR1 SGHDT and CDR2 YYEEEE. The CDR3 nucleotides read TGTGCCAGCAGTCGTCGGATGACAGGGACCTACGAGCAGTACTTC. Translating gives CASSRRMTGTYEQYF.

The CDR3 DNA follows: TGTGCCAGCAGCTTCTCGACAGGGGGAAATGAAAAACTGTTTTTT. Translating it yields CASSFSTGGNEKLFF. The V call is TRBV7-6, the J call TRBJ1-4, with 9 bases matching TRBD1. With V trimmed by 3 bases and J by 5 bases, 4 bases remained unmatched. Germline CDR1 SGHVS, CDR2 FNYEAQ. The CDR3 extends over 15 amino acids. Variable domain in full (rest from reference TRBV7-6 and TRBJ1-4): GAGVSQSPRYKVTKRGQDVALRCDPISGHVSLYWYRQALGQGPEFLTYFNYEAQQDKSGLPNDRFSAERPEGSISTLTIQRTEQRDSAMYRCASSFSTGGNEKLFFGSGTQLSVL.

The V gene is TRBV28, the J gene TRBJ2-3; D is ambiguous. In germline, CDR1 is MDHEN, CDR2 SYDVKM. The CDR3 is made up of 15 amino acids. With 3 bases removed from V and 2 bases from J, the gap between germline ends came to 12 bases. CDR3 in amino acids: CASSFDMADTDTQYF. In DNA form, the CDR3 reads TGTGCCAGCAGTTTCGATATGGCAGACACAGATACGCAGTATTTT.

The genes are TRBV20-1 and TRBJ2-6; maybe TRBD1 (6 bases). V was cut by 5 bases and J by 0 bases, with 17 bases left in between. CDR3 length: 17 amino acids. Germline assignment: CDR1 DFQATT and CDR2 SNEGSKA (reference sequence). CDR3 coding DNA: TGCAGTGCTCCCGGACAGACCCTACACTCTGGGGCCAACGTCCTGACTTTC. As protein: CSAPGQTLHSGANVLTF.

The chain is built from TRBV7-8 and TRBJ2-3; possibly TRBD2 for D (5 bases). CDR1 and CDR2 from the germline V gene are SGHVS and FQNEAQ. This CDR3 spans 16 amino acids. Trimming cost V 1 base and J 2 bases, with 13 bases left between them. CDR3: CASSLDLAENTDTQYF. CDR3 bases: TGTGCCAGCAGCTTAGATCTAGCCGAGAACACAGATACGCAGTATTTT.

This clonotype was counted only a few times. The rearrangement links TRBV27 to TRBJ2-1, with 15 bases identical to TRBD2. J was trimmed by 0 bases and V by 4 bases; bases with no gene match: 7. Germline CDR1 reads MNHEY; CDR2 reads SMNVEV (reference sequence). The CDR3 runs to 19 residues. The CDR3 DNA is TGTGCCAGCAGTTCCGGGACTAGCGGGGGGTCCTTCTCCTACAATGAGCAGTTCTTC. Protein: CASSSGTSGGSFSYNEQFF.

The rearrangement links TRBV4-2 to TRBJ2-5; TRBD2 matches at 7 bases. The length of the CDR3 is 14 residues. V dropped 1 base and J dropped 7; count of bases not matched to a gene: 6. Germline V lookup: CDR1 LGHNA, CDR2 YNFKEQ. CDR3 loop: CASSQGTSGGTQYF. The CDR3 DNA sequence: TGTGCCAGCAGCCAAGGGACTAGTGGGGGGACCCAGTACTTC.

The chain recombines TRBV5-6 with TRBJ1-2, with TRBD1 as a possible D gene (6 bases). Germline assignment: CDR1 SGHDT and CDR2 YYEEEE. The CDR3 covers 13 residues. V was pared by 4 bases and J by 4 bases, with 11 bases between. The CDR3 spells CASSALRGYGYTF. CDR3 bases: TGTGCCAGCAGCGCGCTCAGGGGCTATGGCTACACCTTC.

In nucleotides, the CDR3 is TGTGCCAGCAGCTCGTCAGACAGGGGGGCTAACTATGGCTACACCTTC. This codes for CASSSSDRGANYGYTF. The chain carries TRBV7-9 and TRBJ1-2; 9 bases match TRBD1. Germline V lookup: CDR1 SEHNR, CDR2 FQNEAQ (reference sequence). CDR3 length equals 16 residues. Trimming removed 4 bases from V and 0 bases from J; junction bases left unmatched: 6.

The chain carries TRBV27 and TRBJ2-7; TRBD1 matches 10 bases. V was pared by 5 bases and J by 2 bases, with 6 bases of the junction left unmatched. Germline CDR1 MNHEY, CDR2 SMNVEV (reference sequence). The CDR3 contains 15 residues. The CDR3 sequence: CASSADRGQAYEQYF. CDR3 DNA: TGTGCCAGCAGTGCCGACAGGGGGCAGGCCTACGAGCAGTACTTC.

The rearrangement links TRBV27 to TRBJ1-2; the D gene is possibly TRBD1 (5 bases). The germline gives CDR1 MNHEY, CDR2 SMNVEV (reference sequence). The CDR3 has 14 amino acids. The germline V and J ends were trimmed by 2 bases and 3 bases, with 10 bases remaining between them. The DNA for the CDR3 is TGTGCCAGCAGTTTAAGGAGGGGCTACTATGGCTACACCTTC. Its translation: CASSLRRGYYGYTF.

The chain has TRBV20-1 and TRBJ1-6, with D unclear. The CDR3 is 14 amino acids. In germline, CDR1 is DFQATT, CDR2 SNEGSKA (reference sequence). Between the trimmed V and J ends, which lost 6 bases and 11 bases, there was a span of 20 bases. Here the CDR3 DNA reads TGCAGTGCCAGCCCCCGCCGGGGTAGGCCACCCCTCCACTTT. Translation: CSASPRRGRPPLHF.

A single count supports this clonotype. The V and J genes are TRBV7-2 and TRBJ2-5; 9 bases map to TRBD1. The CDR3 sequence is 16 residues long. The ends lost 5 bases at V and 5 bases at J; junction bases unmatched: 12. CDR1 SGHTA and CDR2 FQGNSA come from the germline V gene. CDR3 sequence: CASSQPRGTGRETQYF. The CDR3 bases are TGTGCCAGCAGCCAGCCGAGGGGGACAGGGCGGGAGACCCAGTACTTC.

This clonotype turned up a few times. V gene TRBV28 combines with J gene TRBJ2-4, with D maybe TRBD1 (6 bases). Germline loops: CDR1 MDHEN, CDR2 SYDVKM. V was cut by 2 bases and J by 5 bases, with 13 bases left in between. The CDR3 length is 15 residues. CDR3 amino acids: CASSLVSGAENIQYF. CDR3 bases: TGTGCCAGCAGTTTAGTGTCAGGGGCGGAAAACATTCAGTACTTC.

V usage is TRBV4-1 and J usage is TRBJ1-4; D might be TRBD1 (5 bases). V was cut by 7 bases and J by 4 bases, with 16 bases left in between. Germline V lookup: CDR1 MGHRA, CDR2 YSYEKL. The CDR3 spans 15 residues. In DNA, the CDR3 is TGCGCCAGCACCCGTACCGACAGTATTAATGAAAAACTGTTTTTT. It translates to CASTRTDSINEKLFF.

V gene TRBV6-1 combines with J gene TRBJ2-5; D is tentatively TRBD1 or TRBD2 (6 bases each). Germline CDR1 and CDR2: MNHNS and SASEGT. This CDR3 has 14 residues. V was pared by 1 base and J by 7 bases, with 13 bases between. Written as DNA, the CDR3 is TGTGCCAGCAGTGAAGGCCCGGGGGCCGGGACCCAGTACTTC. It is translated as CASSEGPGAGTQYF.

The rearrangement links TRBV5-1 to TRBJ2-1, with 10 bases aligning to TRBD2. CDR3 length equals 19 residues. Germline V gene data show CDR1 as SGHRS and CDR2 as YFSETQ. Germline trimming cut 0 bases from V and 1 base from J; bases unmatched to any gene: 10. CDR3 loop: CASSLVRPAGGRSYNEQFF. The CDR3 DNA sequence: TGCGCCAGCAGCTTGGTGCGGCCAGCGGGGGGGCGGTCCTACAATGAGCAGTTCTTC.

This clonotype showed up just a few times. The CDR3 spells CSVDKGGETQYF. In DNA form, the CDR3 reads TGCAGCGTTGACAAGGGGGGGGAGACCCAGTACTTC. The chain employs TRBV29-1 and TRBJ2-5; possibly TRBD2 for D (7 bases). The CDR3 runs to 12 residues. The germline V and J ends were trimmed by 3 bases and 5 bases, with 10 bases remaining between them. Germline V gene lookup returns CDR1 SQVTM and CDR2 ANQGSEA.

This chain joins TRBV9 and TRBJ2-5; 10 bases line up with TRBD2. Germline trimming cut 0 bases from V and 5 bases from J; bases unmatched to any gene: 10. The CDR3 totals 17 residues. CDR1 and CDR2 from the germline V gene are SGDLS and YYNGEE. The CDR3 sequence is CASSVDPAGGIGETQYF. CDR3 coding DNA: TGTGCCAGCAGCGTAGATCCAGCGGGGGGGATTGGGGAGACCCAGTACTTC. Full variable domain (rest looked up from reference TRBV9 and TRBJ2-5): DSGVTQTPKHLITATGQRVTLRCSPRSGDLSVYWYQQSLDQGLQFLIQYYNGEERAKGNILERFSAQQFPDLHSELNLSSLELGDSALYFCASSVDPAGGIGETQYFGPGTRLLVL.

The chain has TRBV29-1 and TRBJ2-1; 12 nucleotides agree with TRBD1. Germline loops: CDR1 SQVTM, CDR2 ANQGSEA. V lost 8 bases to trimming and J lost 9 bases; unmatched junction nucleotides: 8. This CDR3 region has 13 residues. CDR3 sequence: CSPWGQGASEQFF. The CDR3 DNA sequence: TGCAGCCCATGGGGACAGGGGGCTTCTGAGCAGTTCTTC.

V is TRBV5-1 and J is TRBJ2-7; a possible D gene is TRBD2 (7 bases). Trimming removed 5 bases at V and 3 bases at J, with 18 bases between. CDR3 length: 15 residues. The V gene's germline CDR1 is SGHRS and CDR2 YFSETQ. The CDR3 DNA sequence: TGCGCCAGCAGGACTGCGGCGGGGGCAATCTACGAGCAGTACTTC. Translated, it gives CASRTAAGAIYEQYF.

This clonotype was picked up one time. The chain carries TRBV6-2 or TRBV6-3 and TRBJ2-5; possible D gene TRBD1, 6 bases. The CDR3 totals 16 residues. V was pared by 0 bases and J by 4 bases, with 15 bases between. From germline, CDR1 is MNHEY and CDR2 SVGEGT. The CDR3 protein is CASSYSTGLVGETQYF. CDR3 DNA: TGTGCCAGCAGTTACTCCACAGGGCTCGTTGGAGAGACCCAGTACTTC.

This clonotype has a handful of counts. CDR3 loop: CASSEGQGNYEQYF. The CDR3 DNA sequence: TGTGCCAGCAGCGAGGGACAGGGGAACTACGAGCAGTACTTC. This rearrangement joins TRBV9 to TRBJ2-7; 10 positions agree with TRBD1. The CDR3 has 14 amino acids. V shed 3 bases and J 3 bases; nucleotides not matched to a gene: 3. Germline V CDR1 and CDR2: SGDLS, YYNGEE.

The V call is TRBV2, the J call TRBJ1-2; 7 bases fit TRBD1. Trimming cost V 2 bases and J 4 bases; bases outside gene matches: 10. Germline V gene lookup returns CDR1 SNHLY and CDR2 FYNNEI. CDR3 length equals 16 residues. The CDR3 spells CASSEIGGQVPYGYTF. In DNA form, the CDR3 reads TGTGCCAGCAGTGAAATTGGAGGACAGGTACCCTATGGCTACACCTTC.

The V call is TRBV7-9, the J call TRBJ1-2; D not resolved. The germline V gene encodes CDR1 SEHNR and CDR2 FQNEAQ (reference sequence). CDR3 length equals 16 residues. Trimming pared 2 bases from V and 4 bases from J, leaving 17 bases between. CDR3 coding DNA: TGTGCCAGCAGCTTATTCGTTGGATATGAGGGCTATGGCTACACCTTC. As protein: CASSLFVGYEGYGYTF.